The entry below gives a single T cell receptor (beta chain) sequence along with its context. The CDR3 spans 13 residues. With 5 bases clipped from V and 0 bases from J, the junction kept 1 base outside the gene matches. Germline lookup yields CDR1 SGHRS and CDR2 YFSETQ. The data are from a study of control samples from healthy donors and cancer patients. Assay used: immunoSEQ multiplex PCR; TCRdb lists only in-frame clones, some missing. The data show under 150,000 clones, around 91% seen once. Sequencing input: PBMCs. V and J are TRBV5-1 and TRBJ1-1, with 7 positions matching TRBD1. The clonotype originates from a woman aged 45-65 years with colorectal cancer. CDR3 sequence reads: CASRGTVNTEAFF. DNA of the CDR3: TGCGCCAGCAGGGGGACAGTGAACACTGAAGCTTTCTTT.